The 3 T cell receptor beta chains below all came from one sample that was sequenced in a study of blood T cell repertoires in COVID-19. The assay was immunoSEQ multiplex PCR, and TCRdb's table has in-frame clones only and misses some. The sample consists of approximately 90,000 clones, around four fifths of them appearing once. Sequencing was done on a sample of peripheral blood. The source is a man aged 45-65 years with acute or convalescent COVID-19.

This chain joins TRBV28 and TRBJ1-5, with 9 positions matching TRBD1. From germline, CDR1 is MDHEN and CDR2 SYDVKM. V gave up 3 bases and J gave up 0 bases; unmatched junction bases: 15. CDR3 length: 20 residues. The chain's CDR3 is CASSFGTRDREAYSNQPQHF. The DNA for the CDR3 is TGTGCCAGCAGTTTTGGAACCCGGGACAGGGAGGCCTATAGCAATCAGCCCCAGCATTTT.

The count of this clone is one. The V gene is TRBV6-1, the J gene TRBJ1-5, with D maybe TRBD1 (6 bases). The V gene lost 3 bases and the J gene lost 1 base, with 10 bases spanning the gap. This CDR3 comprises 15 residues. Looked up from germline, CDR1 is MNHNS and CDR2 is SASEGT. The CDR3 coding sequence is TGTGCCAGCAGTGATCAGACAGGCAGCAATCAGCCCCAGCATTTT. Its translation is CASSDQTGSNQPQHF.

The chain carries TRBV28 and TRBJ2-7, with a weak D call TRBD2 (6 bases). Per the germline V gene, CDR1 is MDHEN and CDR2 is SYDVKM. The CDR3 loop spans 14 amino acids. V was pared by 5 bases and J by 2 bases, with 13 bases between. CDR3 in amino acids: CASSTRRVAYEQYF. For the CDR3, the DNA is TGTGCCAGCAGTACAAGGAGGGTCGCCTACGAGCAGTACTTC.